This T cell receptor (beta chain) derives from a study of blood T cell repertoires in COVID-19. Study-level background: T cells, B-cell-depleted T cells, or PBMCs supplied cDNA or gDNA.

Per the authors' pipeline: How many nucleated cells were present was estimated from reference gene primer amplification. The data were produced by immunoSEQ multiplex PCR, yet TCRdb's version contains in-frame clones alone and is incomplete. The DNA was the basis for D and trimming; V, J and clone size are from that table. The data contain around 42,000 clones, around 83% of them seen just once; the ten biggest clones take up about 12%. The V gene end was trimmed by 4 bases and the J gene end by 0 bases; junction bases not matched to a gene: 14. This CDR3 contains 20 residues. CDR1 and CDR2 from the germline V gene are MGHRA and YSYEKL.

The rearrangement links TRBV4-1 to TRBJ2-3; TRBD2 matches at 12 bases. The source is a woman in her 70s in a cohort sampled during active COVID-19. Sequencing used peripheral blood. The CDR3 reads CASSPVGLAGNPLSTDTQYF. DNA for the CDR3: TGCGCCAGCAGCCCTGTTGGACTAGCGGGAAATCCGCTGAGCACAGATACGCAGTATTTT.